The clone carrying this T cell receptor beta chain was observed many times. The antigen is undetermined. The data were obtained in a study of response to subunit inactivated influenza vaccine. Study outcomes and limitations: Authors proposed each seasonal influenza vaccination draws in few new T cells.

MiXCR, run by TCRdb on the RT-PCR reads, gives a single entry per CDR3 protein. The sample yields under 500,000 distinct CDR3 sequences, approximately 10% seen once. The length of the CDR3 is 15 residues. Trimming stripped 6 bases from V and 7 bases from J, with 19 bases between. Sample: PBMCs from blood, taken 40 to 50 days after vaccination. This TCR came from a man aged 50-60 years who received an inactivated influenza vaccine. The chain carries TRBV12-3 or TRBV12-4 and TRBJ1-5, with D possibly TRBD1 on 6 matching bases. The CDR3, as DNA: TGTGCCAGCAGCCCCATCGCCTTAGACAGGCAGCCCCAGCATTTT. Its translation is CASSPIALDRQPQHF.